The 20 T cell receptor beta chains reported below all come from one sample, sequenced in a study of cytomegalovirus exposure and HLA in healthy donors (TCRdb year 2017). Library method: the immunoSEQ multiplex PCR assay. The multiplex PCR relied on a mix of 60 forward primers for TCR Vbeta segments and 13 reverse primers for TCR Jbeta segments. TCRdb carries this immuneACCESS record with in-frame sequences only. Its versions omit some clonotypes, under half of them owing to an unresolved V gene in the studies checked, with the rest unexplained. The sample's records list more than 130,000 clones. Roughly 2.7% of the sample is in the top ten clones. Material: PBMCs. The receptors come from a man in his forties in good health and CMV-seronegative.

The chain is built from TRBV7-3 and TRBJ2-3; D is undetermined. This CDR3 contains 14 residues. V lost 2 bases and J 2 bases, leaving 8 bases between the germline ends. Germline CDR1 SGHTA, CDR2 FQGTGA. The DNA of the CDR3 is TGTGCCAGCAGCTTAGGGCTCCCCACAGATACGCAGTATTTT. Amino acids: CASSLGLPTDTQYF. The full variable domain, with the rest looked up from reference TRBV7-3 and TRBJ2-3, is GAGVSQTPSNKVTEKGKYVELRCDPISGHTALYWYRQSLGQGPEFLIYFQGTGAADDSGLPNDRFFAVRPEGSVSTLKIQRTERGDSAVYLCASSLGLPTDTQYFGPGTRLTVL.

This sequence joins TRBV7-9 and TRBJ2-1; 12 positions match TRBD2. Looked up from germline, CDR1 is SEHNR and CDR2 is FQNEAQ (reference sequence). V was pared by 2 bases and J by 4 bases, with 9 bases of the junction left unmatched. This CDR3 comprises 18 residues. CDR3 coding DNA: TGTGCCAGCAGCTTAACTTGGGGAGGACTAGCGGGGTACAATGAGCAGTTCTTC. The encoded protein is CASSLTWGGLAGYNEQFF.

V gene TRBV6-1 combines with J gene TRBJ1-2; D uncertain. Trimming took off 6 bases at V and 4 bases at J, with 12 bases between the two ends. CDR3 length: 13 amino acids. Germline V lookup: CDR1 MNHNS, CDR2 SASEGT. Here the CDR3 DNA reads TGTGCCAGCAGGGACGGACTCCTCTATGGCTACACCTTC. Translating gives CASRDGLLYGYTF.

The chain combines TRBV10-3 with TRBJ1-1; D unclear. This CDR3 region has 12 residues. From germline, CDR1 is ENHRY and CDR2 SYGVKD. The V gene lost 2 bases and the J gene lost 1 base, with 2 bases spanning the gap. The CDR3: CAISEQNTEAFF. The DNA for the CDR3 is TGTGCCATCAGTGAGCAGAACACTGAAGCTTTCTTT.

The chain employs TRBV19 and TRBJ1-4, with TRBD1 as a possible D gene (5 bases). The CDR3 runs 14 residues. V was pared by 6 bases and J by 7 bases, with 15 bases between. Germline-derived CDR1 and CDR2 are LNHDA and SQIVND (reference sequence). The CDR3 sequence: CASSDPLRGEKLFF. CDR3 nucleotide sequence: TGTGCCAGTAGCGACCCATTAAGGGGTGAAAAACTGTTTTTT.

The V gene is TRBV5-4, the J gene TRBJ2-7, with a tentative D call TRBD1 (7 bases). Trimming shortened V by 7 bases and J by 7 bases, and 18 bases separated the two germline ends. Germline V gene data show CDR1 as SGHNT and CDR2 as YYREEE (reference sequence). The CDR3 spans 13 residues. The DNA for the CDR3 is TGTGCCAGCCGCCGAGGAGGGGGCAGAGAGCAGTACTTC. Its translation is CASRRGGGREQYF.

V and J are TRBV25-1 and TRBJ1-2; TRBD1 matches 9 bases. Germline values: CDR1 MGHDK, CDR2 SYGVNS. The trim removed 2 bases at V and 6 bases at J, leaving 7 bases unmatched. The CDR3 totals 15 residues. The CDR3 sequence is CASSEKTGGWDGYTF. The CDR3 nucleotides read TGTGCCAGCAGTGAAAAGACAGGGGGGTGGGATGGCTACACCTTC.

This rearrangement joins TRBV10-3 to TRBJ2-3; 7 nucleotides line up with TRBD2. V shed 6 bases, J shed 0 bases, and the junction held 6 bases outside the gene matches. CDR3 length: 15 amino acids. CDR1 ENHRY and CDR2 SYGVKD come from the germline V gene. This CDR3 is CAISAPGGSTDTQYF. In DNA, the CDR3 is TGTGCCATCAGCGCTCCCGGGGGGAGCACAGATACGCAGTATTTT.

The rearrangement links TRBV15 to TRBJ2-1; 15 bases match TRBD2. J gave up 8 bases and V 6 bases, and 5 bases lay outside the gene matches. The CDR3 totals 15 residues. Germline V CDR1 and CDR2: LNHNV, YYDKDF (reference sequence). CDR3: CATRAGLAGGDEQFF. The CDR3 DNA sequence: TGTGCCACCAGGGCGGGACTAGCGGGGGGAGATGAGCAGTTCTTC.

This chain connects TRBV7-2 to TRBJ2-1, with 9 bases identical to TRBD1. This CDR3 has 17 amino acids. Germline V gene lookup returns CDR1 SGHTA and CDR2 FQGNSA. J was trimmed by 7 bases and V by 5 bases; bases with no gene match: 15. CDR3 residues: CASSLIPGTGSSNEQFF. CDR3 DNA: TGTGCCAGCAGCCTAATCCCGGGGACAGGGTCATCAAATGAGCAGTTCTTC.

V is TRBV6-6 and J is TRBJ1-2, with D possibly TRBD1 on 6 matching bases. Trimming left V 7 bases short and J 0 bases short, with 15 bases between. The CDR3 is 15 residues long. Germline CDR1 reads MNHNY; CDR2 reads SVGAGI (reference sequence). This chain's CDR3 is CASTLGGVSNYGYTF. In DNA, the CDR3 is TGTGCCAGCACCTTAGGGGGGGTGTCTAACTATGGCTACACCTTC.

This chain uses TRBV25-1 with TRBJ1-2; no clear D. CDR3 size: 13 residues. V shed 5 bases and J shed 4 bases, with 11 bases lying between them. The germline V gene has CDR1 MGHDK and CDR2 SYGVNS. The CDR3 bases are TGTGCCAGCAGTCGTTCAGGCCTCTATGGCTACACCTTC. Protein: CASSRSGLYGYTF.

This chain links TRBV27 with TRBJ2-3; D gene ambiguous. V dropped 0 bases and J dropped 1 base, with 8 bases sitting between them. CDR1 and CDR2 from the germline V gene are MNHEY and SMNVEV (reference sequence). The CDR3 spans 15 residues. This CDR3 is CASSLSVSGTDTQYF. The CDR3 DNA reads TGTGCCAGCAGTTTATCCGTGAGCGGCACAGATACGCAGTATTTT.

V is TRBV4-3 and J is TRBJ2-5, with 7 bases identical to TRBD1. The V gene's germline CDR1 is LGHNA and CDR2 YSLEER. The CDR3 extends over 14 amino acids. Losses at the gene ends were 3 bases for V and 5 bases for J; bases not matched to a gene: 6. The CDR3 spells CASSQLRDSETQYF. CDR3 bases: TGCGCCAGCAGCCAGCTCCGGGACAGCGAGACCCAGTACTTC.

The V gene is TRBV14, the J gene TRBJ1-1, with D tentatively TRBD1 (6 bases). CDR1 SGHDN and CDR2 FVKESK come from the germline V gene. V shed 0 bases and J shed 5 bases, with 13 bases lying between them. The CDR3 runs to 15 residues. CDR3 in DNA: TGTGCCAGCAGCCAAGATGACAGGATGTATACTGAAGCTTTCTTT. Amino acid sequence: CASSQDDRMYTEAFF.

The chain links TRBV29-1 to TRBJ2-5; 8 nucleotides agree with TRBD1. The CDR3 totals 17 residues. Germline CDR1 is SQVTM and CDR2 is ANQGSEA. V shed 0 bases, J shed 6 bases, and the junction held 15 bases outside the gene matches. The CDR3 reads CSVEDYIPGTGVKTQYF. The CDR3 coding sequence is TGCAGCGTTGAAGACTATATTCCCGGGACAGGAGTAAAGACCCAGTACTTC.

The chain couples TRBV7-7 to TRBJ2-3; D is possibly TRBD2 (6 bases). The V end lost 5 bases, the J end lost 0 bases, and 12 bases lay between the germline ends. Germline CDR1 is SSHAT and CDR2 is FNYEAQ (reference sequence). This CDR3 has 15 residues. The CDR3 loop is CASSRDSDSTDTQYF. CDR3 coding DNA: TGTGCCAGCAGCCGGGACTCCGACAGCACAGATACGCAGTATTTT.

CDR3 amino acids: CSAPGLETQYF. The CDR3 DNA is TGCAGTGCCCCCGGTCTAGAGACCCAGTACTTC. V gene TRBV20-1 combines with J gene TRBJ2-5; D is uncertain. The V end lost 6 bases, the J end lost 4 bases, and 9 bases lay between the germline ends. The V gene's germline CDR1 is DFQATT and CDR2 SNEGSKA (reference sequence). CDR3 length: 11 residues.

The chain uses TRBV5-6 and TRBJ2-5, with a possible D match to TRBD1 (5 bases). V shed 0 bases and J shed 4 bases, with 13 bases lying between them. The CDR3 spans 15 residues. The germline V gene encodes CDR1 SGHDT and CDR2 YYEEEE. The chain's CDR3 is CASSLEWNTGETQYF. In nucleotides, the CDR3 is TGTGCCAGCAGCTTGGAGTGGAACACAGGAGAGACCCAGTACTTC.

V is TRBV6-5 and J is TRBJ1-2; the D gene is possibly TRBD1 (5 bases). The CDR3 is 13 amino acids. V shed 7 bases and J shed 8 bases, with 17 bases lying between them. Germline CDR1 is MNHEY and CDR2 is SVGAGI. DNA for the CDR3: TGTGCCAGCACCTTTGGGGCTGCGGGAGGCTACACCTTC. Translated, it gives CASTFGAAGGYTF.